The clone carrying this TCR beta chain was observed at least ten times. Antigen specificity is unknown. The investigators amplified TCR beta CDR3 regions from RNA transcripts. The TCR CDR3 was amplified in a first-round RT-PCR using the HTBI primer set. In TCRdb, the multiplex PCR reads were re-called with MiXCR into one record per CDR3 protein. Seen here are about 660,000 distinct CDR3 sequences, 45% observed once, and the top ten hold approximately 6.8%. This record comes from a study of T cells in Graves' hyperthyroidism and ophthalmopathy. Overall study results and limits: Before onset, by a median of approximately 6.2 months, the model predicted ophthalmopathy.

The CDR3 sequence is 15 residues long. Germline lookup yields CDR1 SGHVS and CDR2 FNYEAQ. After removal of 2 bases from V and 4 bases from J, the junction contained 5 bases not matched to a gene. The V and J genes are TRBV7-6 and TRBJ2-5; 9 bases fit TRBD2. Sequencing was performed on peripheral blood or thyroid tissue (not recorded which). This clonotype was obtained from an adult man with Graves' disease, either hyperthyroidism or ophthalmopathy (not recorded which). Here the CDR3 DNA reads TGTGCCAGCAGCTTACGCGGGGGGGCCCCAGAGACCCAGTACTTC. Translation: CASSLRGGAPETQYF.